This record concerns one T cell receptor (beta chain) sequence. Its antigen is currently unknown. Trimming cost V 4 bases and J 4 bases; bases outside gene matches: 5. CDR1 and CDR2 from the germline V gene are SGHNT and YYREEE (reference sequence). This CDR3 is 15 amino acids long. The data are from a study of cytomegalovirus exposure and HLA in healthy donors. Study findings and constraints: TCR beta chains numbering about 160 were designated cytomegalovirus-associated. Generally TCR sequences proved uncommon, though certain public TCRs appeared in numerous donors. The authors assumed roughly uniform sequencing depth across donors for presence/absence analyses.

13 Jbeta primers and 60 Vbeta primers were used for the PCR. This table comes from immunoSEQ multiplex PCR, and its TCRdb copy is limited to in-frame clones, with some not included. This table holds approximately 93,000 clones, 65% found once. The V call is TRBV5-4, the J call TRBJ2-1, with 10 nucleotides matching TRBD1. Sequenced sample: PBMCs. This receptor was taken from a boy younger than 18 in good health and CMV-seropositive. The DNA of the CDR3 is TGTGCCAGCAGCGAGGGACAGGGGTCATACAATGAGCAGTTCTTC. Translated, it gives CASSEGQGSYNEQFF.